This T cell receptor beta chain is drawn from a study of radiation and T cells in renal cell carcinoma. Germline CDR1 and CDR2: SGHDT and YYEEEE. The CDR3 runs 12 residues. Trimming took 3 bases from V and 6 from J, leaving 6 bases between them. Specified time point: baseline pretreatment blood. Treatment denoted: 15 Gy SBRT to primary tumor, nephrectomy 4 weeks later. Sequencing used immunoSEQ multiplex PCR; TCRdb keeps in-frame clones, though not all of them. The repertoire consists of roughly 100,000 clones, with 75% to 90% occurring once and the leading ten covering over 6%. This TCR was recovered from a man over 45 with renal cell carcinoma. Source: blood, taken from a patient whose treatment included radiotherapy and nephrectomy. The rearrangement joins TRBV5-6 to TRBJ2-2; no clear D. This CDR3 reads CASSWVAGELFF. The CDR3 region has the DNA TGTGCCAGCAGCTGGGTGGCCGGGGAGCTGTTTTTT.